This T cell receptor (beta chain) was sequenced for a study of blood T cells in healthy people across ages. Looking at the study overall: About one barcoded beta molecule per two T cells came from capture by template switching. Study conclusions and caveats: Because donor CMV status was unknown, expanded clonotype changes were possibly confounded.

About this clonotype: Its antigen remains unidentified.

Trimming took off 0 bases at V and 4 bases at J, with 24 bases between the two ends. Germline CDR1 is MNHEY and CDR2 is SVGAGI. The CDR3 totals 19 residues. Through a sample-barcoded 5' primer and a J-beta primer mix, a second PCR was run for about 7 to 12 cycles. No fewer than 3 million CDR3-containing paired-end reads came from each sample. Via MiXCR, TCRdb re-called the 5' RACE reads, giving one row per CDR3 protein. This sample carries about a million distinct CDR3 sequences, 48% of them seen once, and the ten largest clones take about an eighth. The V gene is TRBV6-5, the J gene TRBJ1-2; D not resolved. The TCR originated in a man under 40 in good health. The sample consisted of blood. The CDR3 here is CASSYSSGRESWGIYGYTF. In DNA, the CDR3 is TGTGCCAGCAGTTACTCCTCGGGCAGAGAAAGTTGGGGAATCTATGGCTACACCTTC.